The text below deals with one T cell receptor (beta chain). The antigen remains unidentified. The CDR3 covers 14 residues. Germline CDR1 and CDR2: SGHDT and YYEEEE. Trimming shortened V by 4 bases and J by 0 bases, and 8 bases separated the two germline ends. Via CD45RO/CCR7/CD25/CD127/CD95/CD27, cells of the CD4+ naive, central memory, regulatory and stem cell-like memory subsets were sorted. The data belong to a study of beta chain features in type 1 diabetes. General study findings and limits: A definitive answer on HLA type influencing TCRB rearrangement was not reached here.

The entirety of the isolated RNA underwent reverse transcription, so expressed TCRB transcripts were sequenced. The repertoire was sequenced with immunoSEQ multiplex PCR; TCRdb's copy has only in-frame clones and lacks some. Here the sample spans roughly 380,000 clones, 15% to 20% being singletons. The sequence was obtained from a woman aged 18-35 years in good health. Input material: naive CD4+ T cells from blood. V and J are TRBV5-6 and TRBJ1-3; D is uncertain. The CDR3 DNA reads as TGTGCCAGCAGCACCGACATCTCTGGAAACACCATATATTTT. Encoded protein: CASSTDISGNTIYF.